The clone carrying this T cell receptor beta chain was seen just once. This sample was taken from a study of technical replicates of blood from a few donors. TCRdb's copy holds only in-frame clones and misses some; the assay was immunoSEQ multiplex PCR. The sample includes 62,000 or so clones, approximately 89% of them seen just once. Per germline, CDR1 SGHTA and CDR2 FQGTGA. V lost 5 bases and J 4 bases, leaving 15 bases between the germline ends. This CDR3 has 15 amino acids. The sequencing sample was made of PBMCs. This TCR was recovered from a human donor in good health. Some clones in this sample may be carry-over from other donors' samples. The V gene is TRBV7-3, the J gene TRBJ2-1, with D possibly being TRBD2 (5 bases). The CDR3 DNA follows: TGTGCCAGCAGCCCGAGCCCGGCGGGTTACAATGAGCAGTTCTTC. Encoded protein: CASSPSPAGYNEQFF.